At least ten counts were recorded for the clone carrying this TCR beta chain. Its cognate antigen is unknown. Researchers took RNA transcripts and amplified TCR beta CDR3 regions from them. In the first round, RT-PCR was carried out with HTBI primers, and a multiplex PCR formed the second round. TCRdb itself ran the multiplex PCR reads through MiXCR, one entry per CDR3 protein. The table has roughly 700,000 distinct CDR3 sequences, around 40% seen once; the top ten hold 35% to 55%. This entry belongs to a study of Graves' ophthalmopathy and Graves' hyperthyroidism. Study-wide points: Most expanded clonotypes in thyroid above 0.001 frequency also showed up in blood.

The CDR3 covers 13 residues. V was trimmed by 10 bases and J by 5 bases, leaving 17 bases between them. Germline assignment: CDR1 ENHRY and CDR2 SYGVKD. None of the included patients had other autoimmune diseases, uncontrolled infections, pregnancy or lactation, as these led to exclusion. Clinicians made diagnoses from clinical symptoms, serum thyroxine, TRAb, thyroid ultrasound and orbital computed tomography. The material sequenced was peripheral blood. The chain couples TRBV10-3 to TRBJ2-5, with a possible D match to TRBD1 (5 bases). This clonotype originated in an adult man with Graves' ophthalmopathy. CDR3 in amino acids: CATEEWGRETQYF. The CDR3 DNA is TGTGCCACTGAGGAGTGGGGCAGGGAGACCCAGTACTTC.